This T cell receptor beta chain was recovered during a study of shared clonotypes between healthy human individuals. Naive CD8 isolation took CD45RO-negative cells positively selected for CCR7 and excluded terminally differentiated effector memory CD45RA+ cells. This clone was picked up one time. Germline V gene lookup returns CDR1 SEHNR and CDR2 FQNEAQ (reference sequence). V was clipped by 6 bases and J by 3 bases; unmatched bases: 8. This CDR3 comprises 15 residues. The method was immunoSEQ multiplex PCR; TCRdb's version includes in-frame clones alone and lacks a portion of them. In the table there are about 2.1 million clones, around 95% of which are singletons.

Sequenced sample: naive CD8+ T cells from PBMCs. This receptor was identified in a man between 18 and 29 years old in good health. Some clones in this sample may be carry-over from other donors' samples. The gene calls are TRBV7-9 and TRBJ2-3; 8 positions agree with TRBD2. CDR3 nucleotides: TGTGCCAGCAGGAACGGGAGGGCCGGAACAGATACGCAGTATTTT. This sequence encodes CASRNGRAGTDTQYF. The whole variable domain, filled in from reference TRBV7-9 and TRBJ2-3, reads DTGVSQNPRHKITKRGQNVTFRCDPISEHNRLYWYRQTLGQGPEFLTYFQNEAQLEKSRLLSDRFSAERPKGSFSTLEIQRTEQGDSAMYLCASRNGRAGTDTQYFGPGTRLTVL.